These 30 T cell receptor beta chains were all obtained from the same sample, sequenced in a study of CD8+CD57+ T cells in acquired aplastic anemia (dated by TCRdb to 2017 to 2018). TCRdb names Illumina HiSeq 2000 as the instrument used. TCR beta VDJ combination and CDR3 sequence profiling used genomic DNA as the template. Clones were called with MiXCR by TCRdb after fastp trimmed the public reads at Q25, and only in-frame beta chains were retained. A single entry per CDR3 protein holds the most common genes and DNA from its merged rows. Counted in this sample were a few hundred thousand distinct CDR3 sequences; 65% to 75% of them appeared once. Under 4.5% of the sample is in the top ten clones. The sequenced material came from sorted CD4+, CD8+, or CD8+CD57+ T cells (not recorded which) from PBMCs. These receptors were taken from a human donor in good health, serving as a control.

This clonotype occurred a few times. A much larger clone differs from this one at a single base, so this may be a read error. J is TRBJ1-3 and V is TRBV7-2, with 10 bases lining up with TRBD1. Trimming at V came to 7 bases and at J to 3 bases, leaving 9 bases not matched to a gene. The V gene's germline CDR1 is SGHTA and CDR2 FQGNSA. This CDR3 spans 16 amino acids. CDR3 bases: TGTGCCAGCAACTCCCAGACAGGGGGCTATGGAAACACCATATATTTT. It yields the protein CASNSQTGGYGNTIYF.

J is TRBJ1-2 and V is TRBV7-2; no clear D gene. CDR1 is SGHTA, CDR2 FQGNSA, per germline. V was cut by 5 bases and J by 2 bases, with 12 bases left in between. This CDR3 region has 14 residues. In nucleotides, the CDR3 is TGTGCCAGCAGCCCTAAGACGGGCAACTATGGCTACACCTTC. It translates to CASSPKTGNYGYTF.

This chain uses TRBV7-3 with TRBJ2-1; 7 bases map to TRBD2. CDR3 length: 15 amino acids. Per the germline V gene, CDR1 is SGHTA and CDR2 is FQGTGA. V lost 3 bases and J lost 12; bases outside the gene matches: 14. DNA of the CDR3: TGTGCCAGCAGCTTCGCAGCGCGGGGGTACACTTTGCAGTTCTTC. It yields the protein CASSFAARGYTLQFF.

With regard to this clonotype: Lacking the conserved final phenylalanine or tryptophan, this CDR3 likely reflects a read error. The chain joins TRBV20-1 to TRBJ2-5; D is unresolved. The germline V and J ends were trimmed by 5 bases and 0 bases, with 10 bases remaining between them. Looked up from germline, CDR1 is DFQATT and CDR2 is SNEGSKA (reference sequence). The CDR3 has 13 residues. The CDR3 reads CSAHPTDQETQYV. The CDR3 DNA sequence: TGCAGTGCTCACCCGACGGACCAAGAGACCCAGTACGTC.

This clonotype was seen once. Compared with germline, one end of the junction differs, possibly owing to a read error. The rearrangement uses TRBV2 and TRBJ2-7; D not resolved. Germline assignment: CDR1 SNHLY and CDR2 FYNNEI. This CDR3 is 13 amino acids long. The CDR3 DNA reads as TGTGCCAGCGGACGGTTGGGCAATCAGCCGCAGCACTTC. Translating it yields CASGRLGNQPQHF.

This clonotype is a singleton in its sample. The V gene is TRBV7-2, the J gene TRBJ2-7; 9 nucleotides align to TRBD1. J was trimmed by 4 bases and V by 6 bases; bases with no gene match: 10. The length of the CDR3 is 15 residues. Per the germline V gene, CDR1 is SGHTA and CDR2 is FQGNSA. The CDR3 nucleotides are TGTGCCAGCAGTCCCCTGCCGGGACAGGGATACGAGCAGTACTTC. It is translated as CASSPLPGQGYEQYF. The complete variable domain, with remaining parts taken from reference TRBV7-2 and TRBJ2-7, reads GAGVSQSPSNKVTEKGKDVELRCDPISGHTALYWYRQSLGQGLEFLIYFQGNSAPDKSGLPSDRFSAERTGGSVSTLTIQRTQQEDSAVYLCASSPLPGQGYEQYFGPGTRLTVT.

There are a few counts of this clonotype. The chain couples TRBV2 to TRBJ1-6; D unclear. V was shortened by 1 base and J by 6 bases, with 7 bases between the two germline ends. Germline V gene sequence: CDR1 SNHLY, CDR2 FYNNEI. CDR3 length: 14 residues. CDR3 sequence reads: CASSEGASNSPLHF. The CDR3 nucleotides read TGTGCCAGCAGTGAAGGGGCCTCTAATTCACCCCTCCACTTT.

The chain employs TRBV10-3 and TRBJ1-6, with D tentatively TRBD1 (5 bases). CDR1 is ENHRY, CDR2 SYGVKD, per germline. CDR3 length: 15 amino acids. V lost 6 bases, J lost 11 bases, and 20 bases lay in between. CDR3 region: CAISRGPGENAPLHF. The CDR3 region has the DNA TGTGCCATCAGCCGGGGACCGGGGGAGAATGCACCCCTCCACTTT.

The V gene is TRBV5-6, the J gene TRBJ1-5, with unresolved D. Germline V lookup: CDR1 SGHDT, CDR2 YYEEEE. Trimming removed 3 bases at V and 6 bases at J, with 7 bases between. The CDR3 runs 12 residues. CDR3 protein: CASSSGSQPQHF. In DNA form, the CDR3 reads TGTGCCAGCAGCTCAGGATCTCAGCCCCAGCATTTT. Complete variable domain (other parts from reference TRBV5-6 and TRBJ1-5): DAGVTQSPTHLIKTRGQQVTLRCSPKSGHDTVSWYQQALGQGPQFIFQYYEEEERQRGNFPDRFSGHQFPNYSSELNVNALLLGDSALYLCASSSGSQPQHFGDGTRLSIL.

In this sample, this clonotype turned up many times. The chain uses TRBV29-1 and TRBJ1-4, with a tentative D call TRBD1 (6 bases). The CDR3 has 13 amino acids. Looked up from germline, CDR1 is SQVTM and CDR2 is ANQGSEA. V lost 2 bases to trimming and J lost 5 bases, with 9 bases between them. CDR3 in DNA: TGCAGCGTTGAACCCAGGGGAAATGAAAAACTGTTTTTT. Its translation: CSVEPRGNEKLFF.

The chain uses TRBV12-3 or TRBV12-4 and TRBJ2-2; D might be TRBD1 (6 bases). V dropped 6 bases and J dropped 7 bases, with 15 bases sitting between them. The CDR3 spans 14 residues. The CDR3 protein is CASSPGTGNGELFF. The CDR3 nucleotides read TGTGCCAGCAGCCCGGGTACAGGGAACGGGGAGCTGTTTTTT.

The rearrangement joins TRBV20-1 to TRBJ1-2; no definite D call. The CDR3 loop spans 13 amino acids. CDR1 is DFQATT, CDR2 SNEGSKA, per germline (reference sequence). V lost 3 bases, J lost 6 bases, and 14 bases lay in between. The CDR3 nucleotides are TGCAGTGCTAGCGAGGCGTACGAGCATGGCTACACCTTC. The encoded protein is CSASEAYEHGYTF.

The chain uses TRBV20-1 and TRBJ2-6, with unresolved D. V shed 3 bases and J shed 8 bases, with 17 bases lying between them. Germline CDR1 is DFQATT and CDR2 is SNEGSKA (reference sequence). CDR3 length: 15 residues. The CDR3 loop reads CSARDRTPDTNVLTF. In DNA form, the CDR3 reads TGCAGTGCTAGGGACCGAACTCCAGATACCAACGTCCTGACTTTC.

This clonotype was seen repeatedly, ten times or more. Here the CDR3 reads CASSLAQETGRGYTF. CDR3 DNA sequence: TGCGCCAGCAGCTTGGCCCAGGAGACTGGTAGGGGCTACACCTTC. V and J are TRBV5-1 and TRBJ1-2; D gene unclear. Trimming left V 0 bases short and J 8 bases short, with 17 bases between. The CDR3 is 15 amino acids. Looked up from germline, CDR1 is SGHRS and CDR2 is YFSETQ.

A remark on this clonotype: One junction end does not reproduce the germline sequence, and a read error may be involved. This rearrangement joins TRBV24-1 to TRBJ1-1; D is ambiguous. Per germline, CDR1 KGHDR and CDR2 SFDVKD. The CDR3 extends over 13 amino acids. This CDR3 is CTTWEGPGTEAFF. CDR3 DNA sequence: TGTACCACCTGGGAAGGACCGGGCACTGAAGCTTTCTTT.

The chain uses TRBV5-6 and TRBJ1-1; D is unresolved. CDR3 length: 14 amino acids. Germline CDR1 SGHDT, CDR2 YYEEEE. Trimming stripped 6 bases from V and 4 bases from J, with 16 bases between. The CDR3 DNA reads as TGTGCCAGCAACCCCCCGTATGGCGTCACTGAAGCTTTCTTT. Translation: CASNPPYGVTEAFF.

This clonotype was seen only once. V is TRBV7-2 and J is TRBJ1-6; a possible D gene is TRBD1 (5 bases). CDR3 length equals 15 residues. Trimming shortened V by 6 bases and J by 18 bases, and 27 bases separated the two germline ends. The germline V gene encodes CDR1 SGHTA and CDR2 FQGNSA. The CDR3 nucleotides read TGTGCCAGCAGTCCAGTAGTCAGGGATTCACCCCTCCACCACTTT. Translated: CASSPVVRDSPLHHF.

V usage is TRBV2 and J usage is TRBJ2-2; D gene ambiguous. V shed 1 base and J shed 8 bases, with 2 bases lying between them. The CDR3 has 11 amino acids. From germline, CDR1 is SNHLY and CDR2 FYNNEI. CDR3 loop: CASSEDGELFF. In nucleotides, the CDR3 is TGTGCCAGCAGTGAAGATGGGGAGCTGTTTTTT.

The chain links TRBV9 to TRBJ1-5; no clear D gene. The end of the DNA aligns better with TRBJ2-3, so the J call may be wrong. CDR1 is SGDLS and CDR2 is YYNGEE in the germline V gene. The CDR3 covers 13 residues. CDR3 sequence: CASSVERTDTQYF. The DNA for the CDR3 is TGTGCCAGCAGCGTCGAGCGCACAGATACGCAGTATTTT.

This clonotype has at least ten counts. This chain uses TRBV7-9 with TRBJ1-5; 10 positions match TRBD1. Trimming took 3 bases from V and 2 from J; bases not matched to a gene: 7. Germline loops: CDR1 SEHNR, CDR2 FQNEAQ (reference sequence). This CDR3 has 17 residues. The DNA of the CDR3 is TGTGCCAGCAGCTTGGGGGTAGGGACAGGGGGCAATCAGCCCCAGCATTTT. It is translated as CASSLGVGTGGNQPQHF.

The chain uses TRBV7-9 and TRBJ1-5; 8 positions match TRBD1. CDR3 length: 15 residues. The trim removed 2 bases at V and 15 bases at J, leaving 15 bases unmatched. The germline CDR1 and CDR2 sequences are SEHNR and FQNEAQ (reference sequence). The chain's CDR3 is CASSLPRTGRTDTHF. The DNA for the CDR3 is TGTGCCAGCAGCTTACCCAGGACAGGGCGAACAGATACGCATTTT.

A remark on this clonotype: The junction departs from germline at one end; a sequencing error may be responsible. The chain links TRBV6-5 to TRBJ2-7, with TRBD2 identical over 8 bases. Germline-derived CDR1 and CDR2 are MNHEY and SVGAGI. This CDR3 contains 14 residues. The CDR3, as DNA: TGTGCTAGCAGTTTGGCCGACGGGAGGGGAGAGCAGTACTTC. This translates into CASSLADGRGEQYF.

This clonotype was detected ten times or more. The rearrangement uses TRBV3-1 and TRBJ2-5, with 12 nucleotides matching TRBD2. Germline-derived CDR1 and CDR2 are LGHDT and YNNKEL (reference sequence). This CDR3 region has 14 residues. J lost 5 bases, V lost 3 bases, and 1 base had no gene match. The CDR3 coding sequence is TGTGCCAGCAGCCACGGGACTAGCGGGGAGACCCAGTACTTC. This encodes CASSHGTSGETQYF.

This clonotype was detected a few times. This chain uses TRBV6-1 with TRBJ2-2; D gene ambiguous. The V gene's germline CDR1 is MNHNS and CDR2 SASEGT. V lost 2 bases, J lost 4 bases, and 11 bases lay in between. The CDR3 extends over 15 amino acids. CDR3 DNA sequence: TGTGCCAGCAGTGAAATTCGAGTTCCCACCGGGGAGCTGTTTTTT. Its protein product is CASSEIRVPTGELFF.

V is TRBV12-3 or TRBV12-4 and J is TRBJ1-1; D is unresolved. V was clipped by 6 bases and J by 0 bases, with 11 bases between them. The CDR3 consists of 14 residues. CDR3 amino acids: CASSLTGVNTEAFF. The CDR3 nucleotides are TGTGCCAGCAGCTTAACCGGCGTGAACACTGAAGCTTTCTTT.

This clonotype has just one count. The junction departs from the called germline gene at one end, perhaps through a read error. The chain carries TRBV15 and TRBJ2-7; D is unclear. Per the germline V gene, CDR1 is LNHNV and CDR2 is YYDKDF (reference sequence). The CDR3 is 12 residues long. In DNA, the CDR3 is TGTGCCACCAGCAGCCGTGCCTACGAGCAGCACTTC. It codes for CATSSRAYEQHF.

The CDR3 DNA sequence: TGTGCCAGCAGCGTAGGGACCGCTGTGCATATGGCTACCCAGTACTTC. This gives the protein CASSVGTAVHMATQYF. The chain employs TRBV9 and TRBJ2-5; D unresolved. CDR1 is SGDLS and CDR2 is YYNGEE in the germline V gene. There are 16 residues in the CDR3. V was trimmed by 0 bases and J by 8 bases, leaving 20 bases between them.

This clonotype was seen only once. This clone may be a read error of a much larger clone one base away. The CDR3 protein is CASRLPGIGNEQFF. CDR3 nucleotides: TGTGCCAGCAGGTTGCCAGGGATCGGTAATGAGCAGTTCTTC. The chain employs TRBV2 and TRBJ2-1, with D tentatively TRBD1 (5 bases). Germline CDR1 and CDR2: SNHLY and FYNNEI. Between the trimmed V and J ends, which lost 6 bases and 7 bases, there was a span of 16 bases. This CDR3 contains 14 residues.

The chain has TRBV7-2 and TRBJ2-1, with a possible D match to TRBD2 (6 bases). The V end was cut by 1 base, the J end by 6 bases, with 16 bases between. The length of the CDR3 is 16 residues. CDR1 and CDR2 (germline): SGHTA, FQGNSA. The CDR3 nucleotides are TGTGCCAGCAGCTTAGAGGCTAGCGTGGGCTTCAATGAGCAGTTCTTC. Translating gives CASSLEASVGFNEQFF.

This chain links TRBV9 with TRBJ2-3; no clear D. In germline, CDR1 is SGDLS, CDR2 YYNGEE. This CDR3 is built from 16 residues. V dropped 3 bases and J dropped 10 bases, with 24 bases sitting between them. The CDR3 spells CASSEAHGSNYEPQYF. CDR3 nucleotide sequence: TGTGCCAGCAGCGAAGCTCACGGCAGCAACTACGAGCCGCAGTATTTT.